Included here is one T cell receptor (beta chain) sequence, with context. The V segment lost 2 bases and the J segment 8 bases; nucleotides outside the gene matches: 8. CDR1 and CDR2 from the germline V gene are LGHNA and YSLEER. This CDR3 is 14 amino acids long. Participants were aged about 18 to 90 years, lived in around 22 US areas, and enrolled virtually. The source of the sample is a study of blood T cell repertoires in COVID-19. The authors' processing: How many nucleated cells were present was estimated from reference gene primer amplification. Here immunoSEQ multiplex PCR was the method, and the copy in TCRdb shows in-frame clones only, minus some. The V and J calls and clone size are taken from that table; D and trimming were inferred from the DNA. Of approximately 260,000 clones listed, 80% to 90% are singletons.

The chain uses TRBV4-3 and TRBJ1-2, with 7 bases aligning to TRBD1. Sequencing input: PBMCs or T cells enriched from blood (not recorded which). This TCR was recovered from a woman aged 50 to 60 who had been exposed to COVID-19. CDR3 sequence reads: CASSQSTGAGGYTF. CDR3 coding DNA: TGCGCCAGCAGCCAATCAACAGGGGCAGGGGGCTACACCTTC.